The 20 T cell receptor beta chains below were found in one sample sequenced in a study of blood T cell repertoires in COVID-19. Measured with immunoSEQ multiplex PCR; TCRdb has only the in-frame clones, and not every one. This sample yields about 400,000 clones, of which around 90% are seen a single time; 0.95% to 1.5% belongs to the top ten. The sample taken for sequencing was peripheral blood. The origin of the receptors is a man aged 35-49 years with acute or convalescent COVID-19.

CDR3 protein: CSVEYTATDTQYF. CDR3 nucleotides: TGCAGCGTTGAGTACACAGCCACAGATACGCAGTATTTT. This chain connects TRBV29-1 to TRBJ2-3; D uncertain. Germline CDR1 is SQVTM and CDR2 is ANQGSEA. This CDR3 has 13 residues. The V end was cut by 3 bases, the J end by 2 bases, with 9 bases between.

CDR3 nucleotide sequence: TGTGCCAGCAGTTGGACAGGGGGCTCTAACTATGGCTACACCTTC. Its translation is CASSWTGGSNYGYTF. The chain carries TRBV6-5 and TRBJ1-2; TRBD1 matches 11 bases. CDR1 is MNHEY, CDR2 SVGAGI, per germline. This CDR3 has 15 residues. With 4 bases clipped from V and 0 bases from J, the junction kept 1 base outside the gene matches.

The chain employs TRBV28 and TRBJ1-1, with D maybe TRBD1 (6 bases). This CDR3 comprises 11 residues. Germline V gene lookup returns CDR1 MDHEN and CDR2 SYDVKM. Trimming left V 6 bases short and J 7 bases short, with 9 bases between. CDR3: CASRGGDEAFF. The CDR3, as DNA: TGTGCCAGCAGAGGGGGGGATGAAGCTTTCTTT.

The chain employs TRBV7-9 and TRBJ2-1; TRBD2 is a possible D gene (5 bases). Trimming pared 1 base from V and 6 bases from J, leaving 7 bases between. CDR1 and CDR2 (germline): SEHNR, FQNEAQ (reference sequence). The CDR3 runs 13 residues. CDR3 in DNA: TGTGCCAGCAGCTTAGGACTAACCAATGAGCAGTTCTTC. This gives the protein CASSLGLTNEQFF.

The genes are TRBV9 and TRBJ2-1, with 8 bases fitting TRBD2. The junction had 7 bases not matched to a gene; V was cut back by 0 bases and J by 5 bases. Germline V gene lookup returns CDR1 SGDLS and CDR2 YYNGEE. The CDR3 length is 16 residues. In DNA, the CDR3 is TGTGCCAGCAGCGTAGAGGGCGGGGGGCTCAACAATGAGCAGTTCTTC. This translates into CASSVEGGGLNNEQFF.

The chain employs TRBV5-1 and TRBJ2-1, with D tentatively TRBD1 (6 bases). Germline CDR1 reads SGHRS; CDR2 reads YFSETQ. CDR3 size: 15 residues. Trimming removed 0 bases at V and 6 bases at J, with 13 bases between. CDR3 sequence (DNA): TGCGCCAGCAGCTTGGGGGACAAAGGCGGCAATGAGCAGTTCTTC. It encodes CASSLGDKGGNEQFF. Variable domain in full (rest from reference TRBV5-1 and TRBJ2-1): KAGVTQTPRYLIKTRGQQVTLSCSPISGHRSVSWYQQTPGQGLQFLFEYFSETQRNKGNFPGRFSGRQFSNSRSEMNVSTLELGDSALYLCASSLGDKGGNEQFFGPGTRLTVL.

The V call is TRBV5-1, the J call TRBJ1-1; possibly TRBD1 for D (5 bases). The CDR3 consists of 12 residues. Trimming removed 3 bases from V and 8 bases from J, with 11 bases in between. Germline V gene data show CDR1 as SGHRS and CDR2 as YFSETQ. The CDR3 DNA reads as TGCGCCAGCAGCTCGGGAGGGACGGAAGCTTTCTTT. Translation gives CASSSGGTEAFF.

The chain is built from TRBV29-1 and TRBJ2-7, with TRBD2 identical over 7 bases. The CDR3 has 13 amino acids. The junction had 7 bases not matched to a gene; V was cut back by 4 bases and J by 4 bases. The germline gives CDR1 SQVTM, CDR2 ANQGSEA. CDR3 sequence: CSVGGPGGYEQYF. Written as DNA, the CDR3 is TGCAGCGTTGGGGGACCCGGGGGGTACGAGCAGTACTTC.

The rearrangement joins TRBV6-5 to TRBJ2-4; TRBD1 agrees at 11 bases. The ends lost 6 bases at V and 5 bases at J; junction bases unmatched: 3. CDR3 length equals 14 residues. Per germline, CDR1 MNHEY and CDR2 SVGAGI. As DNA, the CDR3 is TGTGCCAGCAGGAGGACAGGGGGCGAAAACATTCAGTACTTC. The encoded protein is CASRRTGGENIQYF.

The DNA of the CDR3 is TGTGCCAGCAGGCCCCCGGGTGGTGGCTACACCTTC. It encodes CASRPPGGGYTF. The chain links TRBV28 to TRBJ1-2, with D unclear. Germline assignment: CDR1 MDHEN and CDR2 SYDVKM. CDR3 length equals 12 residues. V was pared by 6 bases and J by 7 bases, with 12 bases between.

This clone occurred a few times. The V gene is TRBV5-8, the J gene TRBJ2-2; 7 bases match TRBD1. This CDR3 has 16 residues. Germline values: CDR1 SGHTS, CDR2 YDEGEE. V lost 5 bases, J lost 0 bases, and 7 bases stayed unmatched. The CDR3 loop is CASRSGQNANTGELFF. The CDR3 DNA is TGTGCCAGCAGGTCGGGACAGAACGCGAACACCGGGGAGCTGTTTTTT.

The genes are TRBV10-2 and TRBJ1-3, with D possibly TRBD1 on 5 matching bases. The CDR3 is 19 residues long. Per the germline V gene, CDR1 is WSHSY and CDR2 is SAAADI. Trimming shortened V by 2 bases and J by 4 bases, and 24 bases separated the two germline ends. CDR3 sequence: CASSEPNILQAPRGNTIYF. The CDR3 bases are TGCGCCAGCAGTGAGCCAAATATACTACAGGCGCCGAGGGGAAACACCATATATTTT.

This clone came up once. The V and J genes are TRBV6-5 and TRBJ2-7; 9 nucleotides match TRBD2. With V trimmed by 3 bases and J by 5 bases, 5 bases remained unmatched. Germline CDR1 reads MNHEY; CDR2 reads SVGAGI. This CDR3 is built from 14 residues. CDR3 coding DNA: TGTGCCAGCAGTTATTCTAGGACTAGCGACGAGCAGTACTTC. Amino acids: CASSYSRTSDEQYF.

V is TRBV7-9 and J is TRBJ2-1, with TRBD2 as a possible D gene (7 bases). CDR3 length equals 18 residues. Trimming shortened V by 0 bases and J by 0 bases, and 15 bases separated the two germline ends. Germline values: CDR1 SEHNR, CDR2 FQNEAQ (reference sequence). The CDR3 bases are TGTGCCAGCAGCTTAGCTCCGGGGAGGGGGAGCTCCTACAATGAGCAGTTCTTC. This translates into CASSLAPGRGSSYNEQFF.

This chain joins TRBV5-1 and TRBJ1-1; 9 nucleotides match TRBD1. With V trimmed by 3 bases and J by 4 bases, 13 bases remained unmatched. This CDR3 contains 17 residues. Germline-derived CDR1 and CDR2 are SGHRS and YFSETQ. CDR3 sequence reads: CASSSTLPGQGSTEAFF. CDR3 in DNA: TGCGCCAGCAGCTCGACACTACCGGGACAGGGTAGCACTGAAGCTTTCTTT.

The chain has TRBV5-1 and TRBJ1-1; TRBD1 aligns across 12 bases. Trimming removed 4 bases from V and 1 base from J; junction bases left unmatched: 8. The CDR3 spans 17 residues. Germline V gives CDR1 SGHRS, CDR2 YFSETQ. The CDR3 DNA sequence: TGCGCCAGCAGCCCGAGGGACAGGGGGCGAGGGAACACTGAAGCTTTCTTT. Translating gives CASSPRDRGRGNTEAFF.

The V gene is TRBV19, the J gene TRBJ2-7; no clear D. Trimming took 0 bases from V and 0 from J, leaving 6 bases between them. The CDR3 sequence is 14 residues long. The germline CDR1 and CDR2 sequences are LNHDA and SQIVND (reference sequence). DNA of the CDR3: TGTGCCAGTAGTATAGACGCGGACTCCTACGAGCAGTACTTC. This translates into CASSIDADSYEQYF. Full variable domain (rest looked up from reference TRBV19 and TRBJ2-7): DGGITQSPKYLFRKEGQNVTLSCEQNLNHDAMYWYRQDPGQGLRLIYYSQIVNDFQKGDIAEGYSVSREKKESFPLTVTSAQKNPTAFYLCASSIDADSYEQYFGPGTRLTVT.

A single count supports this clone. CDR3 nucleotides: TGTGCCAGCAGCTTAGGTTACATAGAGGGTCCTTTCTCCTACGAGCAGTACTTC. Translating it yields CASSLGYIEGPFSYEQYF. The gene calls are TRBV11-2 and TRBJ2-7; D possibly corresponds to TRBD2 (5 bases). The CDR3 sequence is 18 residues long. With 1 base removed from V and 0 bases from J, the gap between germline ends came to 19 bases. In germline, CDR1 is SGHAT, CDR2 FQNNGV.

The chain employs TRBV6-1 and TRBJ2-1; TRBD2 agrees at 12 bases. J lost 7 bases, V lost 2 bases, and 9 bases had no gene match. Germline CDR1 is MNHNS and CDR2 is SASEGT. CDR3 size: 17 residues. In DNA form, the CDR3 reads TGTGCCAGCAGTGAATTCTCTAGCGGGGGGGTTTATAATGAGCAGTTCTTC. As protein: CASSEFSSGGVYNEQFF.

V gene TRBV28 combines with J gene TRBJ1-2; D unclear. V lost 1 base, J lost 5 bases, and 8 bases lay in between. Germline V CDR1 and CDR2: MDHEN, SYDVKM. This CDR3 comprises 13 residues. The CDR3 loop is CASSLSSLYGYTF. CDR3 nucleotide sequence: TGTGCCAGCAGTTTATCTTCTCTTTATGGCTACACCTTC.